A single sample is the source of the 30 T cell receptor beta chains below, sequenced in a study of PD-1 blockade in classical Hodgkin lymphoma (dated by TCRdb to the early 2020s). In light of the paper, this sample's time point label describes: cycle 2 day 1 (C2D1) of nivolumab. All trial patients had relapsed after autologous stem cell transplantation, with cohorts A, B and C differing in prior brentuximab vedotin exposure. The library relied on the immunoSEQ multiplex PCR assay. TCRdb provides this immuneACCESS table in a form limited to in-frame rearrangements. Some clones are lacking; in checked studies, under half of them reflect an unresolved V gene, and why the rest are absent is not known. This sample holds about 23,000 clones; 80% to 90% were observed only once. Clones ranked in the top ten supply about 8% of the sample. The starting material was peripheral blood mononuclear cells (PBMCs), obtained before the second cycle of nivolumab. Receptors originate from a human donor with classical Hodgkin lymphoma.

This clone has only one observation. The chain joins TRBV7-2 to TRBJ2-5; D is perhaps TRBD1 (6 bases). The germline gives CDR1 SGHTA, CDR2 FQGNSA. The germline V and J ends were trimmed by 3 bases and 5 bases, with 13 bases remaining between them. This CDR3 has 14 amino acids. The CDR3 coding sequence is TGTGCCAGCAGCTTTTCAGGGGCGTGGGAGACCCAGTACTTC. Translation: CASSFSGAWETQYF.

CDR3 sequence (DNA): TGTGCCAGCAAGAAAGGGCTATCTGACAATGAGCAGTTCTTC. This translates into CASKKGLSDNEQFF. The chain carries TRBV7-9 and TRBJ2-1, with unresolved D. Germline V lookup: CDR1 SEHNR, CDR2 FQNEAQ (reference sequence). Trimming cost V 7 bases and J 5 bases, with 15 bases left between them. This CDR3 has 14 amino acids.

This clone has only a few counts. V usage is TRBV27 and J usage is TRBJ1-6; TRBD1 matches at 10 bases. Germline CDR1 MNHEY, CDR2 SMNVEV (reference sequence). The CDR3 length is 17 residues. Unmatched junction bases numbered 5, after V lost 6 bases and J lost 0 bases. The CDR3 spells CASSRRTGGSYNSPLHF. For the CDR3, the DNA is TGTGCCAGCAGCCGACGGACAGGGGGCTCCTATAATTCACCCCTCCACTTT.

This clone was seen a handful of times. J is TRBJ2-7 and V is TRBV9, with a possible D match to TRBD1 (5 bases). V was clipped by 0 bases and J by 8 bases, with 12 bases between them. CDR3 length equals 13 residues. Germline-derived CDR1 and CDR2 are SGDLS and YYNGEE. CDR3 in amino acids: CASSVGVRDQQYF. Written as DNA, the CDR3 is TGTGCCAGCAGCGTAGGGGTCAGGGATCAGCAGTACTTC.

This clone was seen more than once but under ten times. The rearrangement links TRBV11-3 to TRBJ2-3; 7 nucleotides line up with TRBD2. This CDR3 is 15 amino acids long. V shed 1 base, J shed 0 bases, and the junction held 1 base outside the gene matches. In germline, CDR1 is SGHNT, CDR2 YENEEA. CDR3 in DNA: TGTGCCAGCAGCTTAGGCGGGGGAAGCACAGATACGCAGTATTTT. This gives the protein CASSLGGGSTDTQYF.

The V and J genes are TRBV28 and TRBJ2-5; tentatively, D is TRBD2 (7 bases). Per germline, CDR1 MDHEN and CDR2 SYDVKM. The CDR3 contains 15 residues. The V end was cut by 6 bases, the J end by 4 bases, with 18 bases between. The CDR3 nucleotides read TGTGCCAGCAGATTTTACAGGGAGGGGGTAGAGACCCAGTACTTC. Encoded protein: CASRFYREGVETQYF.

The chain has TRBV6-5 and TRBJ1-1; 7 bases are shared with TRBD1. With V trimmed by 5 bases and J by 3 bases, 9 bases remained unmatched. The CDR3 sequence is 15 residues long. Germline CDR1 MNHEY, CDR2 SVGAGI. The DNA for the CDR3 is TGTGCCAGCAGTAAACCACTAGGGGGCCACACTGAAGCTTTCTTT. Its translation is CASSKPLGGHTEAFF.

This CDR3 is CASLRWGNTEAFF. As DNA, the CDR3 is TGTGCCAGCTTGCGGTGGGGGAACACTGAAGCTTTCTTT. This chain uses TRBV19 with TRBJ1-1; D is unresolved. Trimming shortened V by 9 bases and J by 1 base, and 12 bases separated the two germline ends. CDR3 length: 13 amino acids. CDR1 and CDR2 from the germline V gene are LNHDA and SQIVND (reference sequence).

This chain joins TRBV6-5 and TRBJ2-6; D gene unclear. Trimming stripped 6 bases from V and 4 bases from J, with 7 bases between. The germline CDR1 and CDR2 sequences are MNHEY and SVGAGI. The CDR3 extends over 13 amino acids. For the CDR3, the DNA is TGTGCCAGCAGCCGTGGGGGGGCCAACGTCCTGACTTTC. This encodes CASSRGGANVLTF.

This clone was observed a handful of times. The chain recombines TRBV27 with TRBJ1-2; tentative D call: TRBD1 (5 bases). Per germline, CDR1 MNHEY and CDR2 SMNVEV (reference sequence). The V and J ends lost 6 bases and 2 bases respectively, with 13 bases between them. CDR3 size: 14 residues. The CDR3 spells CASSLRGRNYGYTF. In DNA form, the CDR3 reads TGTGCCAGCAGCCTAAGGGGACGAAACTATGGCTACACCTTC.

The chain is built from TRBV6-5 and TRBJ2-7, with 7 bases fitting TRBD1. Germline trimming cut 0 bases from V and 0 bases from J; bases unmatched to any gene: 2. This CDR3 is built from 15 residues. Germline CDR1 reads MNHEY; CDR2 reads SVGAGI. The DNA of the CDR3 is TGTGCCAGCAGTTACTCAGGGGGCCTCTCCTACGAGCAGTACTTC. Amino acid sequence: CASSYSGGLSYEQYF.

V usage is TRBV29-1 and J usage is TRBJ2-7; 10 bases line up with TRBD1. Per the germline V gene, CDR1 is SQVTM and CDR2 is ANQGSEA. This CDR3 has 14 residues. Trimming cost V 8 bases and J 7 bases; bases outside gene matches: 14. This CDR3 reads CSISRDRGFGEQYF. The CDR3 DNA reads as TGCAGCATCAGCCGGGACAGGGGATTTGGGGAGCAGTACTTC.

The V gene is TRBV7-8, the J gene TRBJ2-3, with D possibly TRBD1 on 5 matching bases. Deletions cut 3 bases from V and 3 bases from J, with 13 bases between. The CDR3 is 15 amino acids. The germline gives CDR1 SGHVS, CDR2 FQNEAQ. CDR3 nucleotide sequence: TGTGCCAGCAGCTTCGCAGGGCATGTGACAGATACGCAGTATTTT. It encodes CASSFAGHVTDTQYF.

This chain links TRBV6-1 with TRBJ1-2; D ambiguous. The CDR3 sequence is 13 residues long. Germline CDR1 and CDR2: MNHNS and SASEGT. Deletions cut 7 bases from V and 0 bases from J, with 9 bases between. CDR3 region: CASKGLANYGYTF. The CDR3 nucleotides are TGTGCCAGCAAAGGGTTAGCTAACTATGGCTACACCTTC.

This chain uses TRBV7-2 with TRBJ2-7; D is unclear. This CDR3 contains 14 residues. The germline CDR1 and CDR2 sequences are SGHTA and FQGNSA. The ends were cut back, 1 base at V and 0 bases at J, with 7 bases in the middle. CDR3: CASSLGALSYEQYF. The CDR3, as DNA: TGTGCCAGCAGCTTAGGGGCCCTCTCCTACGAGCAGTACTTC.

Only a few counts were recorded for this clone. The chain has TRBV18 and TRBJ2-7; D unclear. Germline V CDR1 and CDR2: KGHSH, LQKENI. V shed 0 bases and J shed 3 bases, with 6 bases lying between them. This CDR3 has 13 amino acids. The DNA for the CDR3 is TGTGCCAGCTCACCACCGTCGATCTACGAGCAGTACTTC. This gives the protein CASSPPSIYEQYF.

The chain couples TRBV9 to TRBJ2-3; possible D gene TRBD2, 5 bases. The V end lost 5 bases, the J end lost 2 bases, and 12 bases lay between the germline ends. The CDR3 spans 14 residues. Germline V gene data show CDR1 as SGDLS and CDR2 as YYNGEE. The CDR3 DNA is TGTGCCAGCAGTCTACTAGGGTCCACAGATACGCAGTATTTT. Translation gives CASSLLGSTDTQYF. Based on the CDR3 plus reference TRBV9 and TRBJ2-3, the full variable domain is DSGVTQTPKHLITATGQRVTLRCSPRSGDLSVYWYQQSLDQGLQFLIQYYNGEERAKGNILERFSAQQFPDLHSELNLSSLELGDSALYFCASSLLGSTDTQYFGPGTRLTVL.

Note on this clone: Germline and junction disagree at one end, which may indicate a read error. The chain combines TRBV6-4 with TRBJ1-1; maybe TRBD1 (5 bases). Per the germline V gene, CDR1 is MRHNA and CDR2 is SNTAGT. The CDR3 extends over 13 amino acids. CDR3 residues: CASSYSGGTEAFF. The CDR3 coding sequence is TGTGCCAGCAGTTACTCTGGGGGCACTGAAGCTTTCTTT.

The J gene is TRBJ1-5, the V gene TRBV19; D gene ambiguous. V dropped 3 bases and J dropped 1 base, with 10 bases sitting between them. This CDR3 is 15 amino acids long. CDR1 and CDR2 (germline): LNHDA, SQIVND (reference sequence). As DNA, the CDR3 is TGTGCCAGTAGTATCAAGCGCACGAGCAATCAGCCCCAGCATTTT. Translated: CASSIKRTSNQPQHF. Full variable domain (remainder filled in from reference TRBV19 and TRBJ1-5): DGGITQSPKYLFRKEGQNVTLSCEQNLNHDAMYWYRQDPGQGLRLIYYSQIVNDFQKGDIAEGYSVSREKKESFPLTVTSAQKNPTAFYLCASSIKRTSNQPQHFGDGTRLSIL.

V and J are TRBV11-2 and TRBJ1-3; D not certain. Trimming pared 6 bases from V and 0 bases from J, leaving 12 bases between. The CDR3 extends over 15 amino acids. Germline values: CDR1 SGHAT, CDR2 FQNNGV. The DNA for the CDR3 is TGTGCCAGCAGGACGGGAGGGTTCTCTGGAAACACCATATATTTT. This encodes CASRTGGFSGNTIYF.

This chain links TRBV28 with TRBJ1-5; 7 nucleotides agree with TRBD1. Trimming removed 6 bases from V and 0 bases from J; junction bases left unmatched: 2. The CDR3 spans 14 residues. Germline V CDR1 and CDR2: MDHEN, SYDVKM. The CDR3 loop reads CASSSGGSNQPQHF. For the CDR3, the DNA is TGTGCCAGCAGCTCAGGGGGTAGCAATCAGCCCCAGCATTTT.

The chain employs TRBV28 and TRBJ2-7; D possibly corresponds to TRBD2 (6 bases). Germline V CDR1 and CDR2: MDHEN, SYDVKM. This CDR3 has 13 amino acids. The ends were cut back, 3 bases at V and 2 bases at J, with 8 bases in the middle. CDR3 sequence: CASSLPGAYEQYF. CDR3 coding DNA: TGTGCCAGCAGTTTGCCGGGGGCCTACGAGCAGTACTTC.

The CDR3: CASSLRAGADNTEAFF. DNA of the CDR3: TGTGCCAGCAGCTTAAGGGCGGGGGCGGATAACACTGAAGCTTTCTTT. The rearrangement uses TRBV7-8 and TRBJ1-1; the D gene is possibly TRBD1 (6 bases). Germline V gives CDR1 SGHVS, CDR2 FQNEAQ. Trimming cost V 2 bases and J 2 bases, with 15 bases left between them. This CDR3 comprises 16 residues.

This chain joins TRBV27 and TRBJ2-1, with unresolved D. The V end lost 1 base, the J end lost 0 bases, and 7 bases lay between the germline ends. This CDR3 is built from 15 residues. The V gene's germline CDR1 is MNHEY and CDR2 SMNVEV (reference sequence). The CDR3 region is CASSLLRSSYNEQFF. CDR3 bases: TGTGCCAGCAGTTTATTAAGGAGCTCCTACAATGAGCAGTTCTTC.

This sequence joins TRBV7-8 and TRBJ2-7, with D perhaps TRBD2 (6 bases). Trimming pared 5 bases from V and 4 bases from J, leaving 15 bases between. The germline gives CDR1 SGHVS, CDR2 FQNEAQ. The CDR3 sequence is 14 residues long. For the CDR3, the DNA is TGTGCCAGCAGCAATAGCGGACTGGTGTACGAGCAGTACTTC. This encodes CASSNSGLVYEQYF. The full variable domain, with the rest looked up from reference TRBV7-8 and TRBJ2-7, is GAGVSQSPRYKVAKRGQDVALRCDPISGHVSLFWYQQALGQGPEFLTYFQNEAQLDKSGLPSDRFFAERPEGSVSTLKIQRTQQEDSAVYLCASSNSGLVYEQYFGPGTRLTVT.

This clone has a handful of counts. The rearrangement links TRBV7-9 to TRBJ1-3, with D perhaps TRBD1 (6 bases). V lost 6 bases to trimming and J lost 2 bases, with 11 bases between them. Germline V lookup: CDR1 SEHNR, CDR2 FQNEAQ (reference sequence). This CDR3 spans 14 amino acids. CDR3 in DNA: TGTGCCAGCAGTCGGGACATTCCTGGAAACACCATATATTTT. Residues: CASSRDIPGNTIYF.

The table lists this clone with a few counts. The chain has TRBV13 and TRBJ1-1; TRBD1 is a possible D gene (5 bases). Germline V gene sequence: CDR1 PRHDT, CDR2 FYEKMQ (reference sequence). This CDR3 has 15 residues. V was clipped by 1 base and J by 5 bases, with 14 bases between them. The CDR3 loop reads CASSLEAGRRTEAFF. The CDR3 bases are TGTGCCAGCAGCTTAGAGGCAGGGAGGAGGACTGAAGCTTTCTTT. Variable domain in full (rest from reference TRBV13 and TRBJ1-1): AAGVIQSPRHLIKEKRETATLKCYPIPRHDTVYWYQQGPGQDPQFLISFYEKMQSDKGSIPDRFSAQQFSDYHSELNMSSLELGDSALYFCASSLEAGRRTEAFFGQGTRLTVV.

V usage is TRBV7-8 and J usage is TRBJ2-7; 9 positions match TRBD1. With 2 bases clipped from V and 6 bases from J, the junction kept 8 bases outside the gene matches. The germline V gene has CDR1 SGHVS and CDR2 FQNEAQ. This CDR3 is 15 amino acids long. CDR3 residues: CASSLSGTGRVEQYF. The CDR3 DNA follows: TGTGCCAGCAGCTTAAGTGGGACAGGGAGGGTCGAGCAGTACTTC.

V is TRBV4-2 and J is TRBJ2-3, with TRBD2 identical over 12 bases. V was clipped by 4 bases and J by 2 bases; unmatched bases: 4. This CDR3 region has 16 residues. The germline CDR1 and CDR2 sequences are LGHNA and YNFKEQ. The CDR3 sequence: CASSLTSGGLTDTQYF. As DNA, the CDR3 is TGTGCCAGCAGCCTAACTAGCGGGGGGCTCACAGATACGCAGTATTTT.

The CDR3 spells CASSSRTGTNTEAFF. CDR3 nucleotides: TGTGCCAGCAGCTCCCGGACAGGGACGAACACTGAAGCTTTCTTT. The rearrangement uses TRBV7-9 and TRBJ1-1, with 8 bases identical to TRBD1. CDR1 is SEHNR, CDR2 FQNEAQ, per germline (reference sequence). Germline trimming cut 4 bases from V and 1 base from J; bases unmatched to any gene: 5. The length of the CDR3 is 15 residues.